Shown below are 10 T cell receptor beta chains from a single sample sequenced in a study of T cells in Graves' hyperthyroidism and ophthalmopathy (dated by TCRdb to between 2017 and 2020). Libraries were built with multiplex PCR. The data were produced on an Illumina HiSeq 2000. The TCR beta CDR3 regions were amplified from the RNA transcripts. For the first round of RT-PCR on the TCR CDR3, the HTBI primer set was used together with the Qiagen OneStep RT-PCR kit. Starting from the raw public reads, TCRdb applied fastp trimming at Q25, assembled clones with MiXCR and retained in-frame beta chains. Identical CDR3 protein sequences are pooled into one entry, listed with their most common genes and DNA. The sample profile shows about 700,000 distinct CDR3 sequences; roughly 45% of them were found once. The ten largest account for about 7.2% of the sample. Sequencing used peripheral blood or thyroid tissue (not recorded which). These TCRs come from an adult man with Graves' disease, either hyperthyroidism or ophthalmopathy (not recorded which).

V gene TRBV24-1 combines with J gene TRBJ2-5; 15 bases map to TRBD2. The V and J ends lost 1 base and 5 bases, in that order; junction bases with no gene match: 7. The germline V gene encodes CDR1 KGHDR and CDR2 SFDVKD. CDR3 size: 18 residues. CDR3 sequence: CATSDLGLAGGPRETQYF. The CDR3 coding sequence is TGTGCCACCAGTGATTTAGGACTAGCGGGAGGGCCGAGGGAGACCCAGTACTTC.

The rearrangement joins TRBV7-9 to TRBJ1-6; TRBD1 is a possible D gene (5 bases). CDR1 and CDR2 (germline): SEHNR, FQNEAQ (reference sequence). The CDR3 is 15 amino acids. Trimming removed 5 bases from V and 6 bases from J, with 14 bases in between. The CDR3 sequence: CASSLEQVSNSPLHF. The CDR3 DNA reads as TGTGCCAGCAGCCTCGAACAGGTTTCTAATTCACCCCTCCACTTT.

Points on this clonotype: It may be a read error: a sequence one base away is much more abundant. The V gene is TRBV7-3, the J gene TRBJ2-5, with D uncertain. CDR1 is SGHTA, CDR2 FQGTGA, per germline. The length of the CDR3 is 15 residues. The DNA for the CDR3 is TGTGCCAGCAGCTTACTAGGGTCGATTGGAGAGACCCAGTGCTTC. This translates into CASSLLGSIGETQCF.

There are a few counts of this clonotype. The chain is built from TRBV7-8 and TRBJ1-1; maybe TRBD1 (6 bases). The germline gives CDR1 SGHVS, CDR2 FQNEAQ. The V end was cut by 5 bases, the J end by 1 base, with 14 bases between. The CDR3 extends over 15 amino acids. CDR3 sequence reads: CASSVTGFGNTEAFF. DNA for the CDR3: TGTGCCAGCAGCGTCACAGGGTTCGGGAACACTGAAGCTTTCTTT.

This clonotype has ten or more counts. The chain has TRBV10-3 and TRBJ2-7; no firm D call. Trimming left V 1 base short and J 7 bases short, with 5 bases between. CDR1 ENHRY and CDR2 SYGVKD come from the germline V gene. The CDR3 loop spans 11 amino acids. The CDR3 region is CAISELREQYF. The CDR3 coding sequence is TGTGCCATCAGTGAGTTGAGGGAGCAGTACTTC.

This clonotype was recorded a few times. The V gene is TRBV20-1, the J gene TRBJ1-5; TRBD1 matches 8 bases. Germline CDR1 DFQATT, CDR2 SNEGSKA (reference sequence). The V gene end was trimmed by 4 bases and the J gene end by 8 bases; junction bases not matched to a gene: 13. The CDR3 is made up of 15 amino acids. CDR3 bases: TGCAGTGCTATTGGGACAGGCACCGCCAGGGAGCCCCAGCATTTT. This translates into CSAIGTGTAREPQHF.

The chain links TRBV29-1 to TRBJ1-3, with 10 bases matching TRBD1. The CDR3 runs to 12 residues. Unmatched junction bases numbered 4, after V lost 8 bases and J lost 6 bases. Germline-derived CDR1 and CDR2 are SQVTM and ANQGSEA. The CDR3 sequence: CSMGTGVNTIYF. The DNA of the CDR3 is TGCAGCATGGGGACAGGGGTAAACACCATATATTTT.

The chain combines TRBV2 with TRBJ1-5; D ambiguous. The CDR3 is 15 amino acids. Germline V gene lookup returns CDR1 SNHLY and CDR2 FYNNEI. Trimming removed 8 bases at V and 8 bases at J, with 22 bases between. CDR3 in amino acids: CASSPRRREEEPQHF. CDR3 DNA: TGTGCCAGCTCACCACGAAGGAGGGAAGAGGAGCCCCAGCATTTT.

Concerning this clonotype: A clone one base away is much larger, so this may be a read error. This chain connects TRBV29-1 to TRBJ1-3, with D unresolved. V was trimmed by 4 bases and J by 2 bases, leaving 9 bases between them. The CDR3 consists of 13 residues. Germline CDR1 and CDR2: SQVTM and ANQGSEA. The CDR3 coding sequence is TGCAGCGTTGGAAAGTCCACTGGAAACACCATATATTTT. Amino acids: CSVGKSTGNTIYF. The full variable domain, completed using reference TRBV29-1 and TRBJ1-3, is SAVISQKPSRDICQRGTSLTIQCQVDSQVTMMFWYRQQPGQSLTLIATANQGSEATYESGFVIDKFPISRPNLTFSTLTVSNMSPEDSSIYLCSVGKSTGNTIYFGEGSWLTVV.

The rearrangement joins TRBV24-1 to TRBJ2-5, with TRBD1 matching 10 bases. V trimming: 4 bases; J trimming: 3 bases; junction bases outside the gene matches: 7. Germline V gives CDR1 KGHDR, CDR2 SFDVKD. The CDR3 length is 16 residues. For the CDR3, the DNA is TGTGCCACCAGTGACCCAGGAGGGACAGGGGAAGAGACCCAGTACTTC. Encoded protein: CATSDPGGTGEETQYF.